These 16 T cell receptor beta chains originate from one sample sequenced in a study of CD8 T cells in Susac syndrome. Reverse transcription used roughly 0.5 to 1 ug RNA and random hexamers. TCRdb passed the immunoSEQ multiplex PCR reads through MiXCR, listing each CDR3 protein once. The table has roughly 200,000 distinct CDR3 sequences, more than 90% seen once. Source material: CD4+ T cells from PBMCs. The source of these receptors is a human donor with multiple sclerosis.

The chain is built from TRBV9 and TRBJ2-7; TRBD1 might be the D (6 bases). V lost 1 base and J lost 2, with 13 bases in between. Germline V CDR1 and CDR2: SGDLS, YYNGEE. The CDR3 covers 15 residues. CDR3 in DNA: TGTGCCAGCAGCGTAACAGGGAATCCCCCCTACGAGCAGTACTTC. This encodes CASSVTGNPPYEQYF.

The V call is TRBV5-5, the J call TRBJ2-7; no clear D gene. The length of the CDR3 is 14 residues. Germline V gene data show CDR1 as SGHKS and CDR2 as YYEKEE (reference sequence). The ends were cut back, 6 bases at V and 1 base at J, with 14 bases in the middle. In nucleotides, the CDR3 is TGTGCCAGCACCTCTTGGGTAGGGTCCTACGAGCAGTACTTC. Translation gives CASTSWVGSYEQYF.

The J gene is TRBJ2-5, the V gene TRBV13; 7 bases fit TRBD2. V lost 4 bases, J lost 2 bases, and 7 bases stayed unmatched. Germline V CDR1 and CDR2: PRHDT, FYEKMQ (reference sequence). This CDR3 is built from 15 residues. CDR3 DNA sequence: TGTGCCAGCAGCTCCGGCGGACTAGTACAAGAGACCCAGTACTTC. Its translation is CASSSGGLVQETQYF.

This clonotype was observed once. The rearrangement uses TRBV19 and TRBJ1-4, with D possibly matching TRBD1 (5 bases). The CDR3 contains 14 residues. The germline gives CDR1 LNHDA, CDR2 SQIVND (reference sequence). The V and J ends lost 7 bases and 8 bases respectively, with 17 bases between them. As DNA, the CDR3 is TGTGCCAGTAAAAGGGGTGCGTGGACGGAAAAACTGTTTTTT. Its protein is CASKRGAWTEKLFF.

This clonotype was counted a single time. CDR3 in DNA: TGCAGCGTTGAAGAAGTCACTACAGCCCGGGAGACCCAGTACTTC. It is translated as CSVEEVTTARETQYF. This sequence joins TRBV29-1 and TRBJ2-5, with D unclear. V lost 0 bases, J lost 5 bases, and 16 bases lay in between. Germline V gene lookup returns CDR1 SQVTM and CDR2 ANQGSEA. The CDR3 has 15 amino acids.

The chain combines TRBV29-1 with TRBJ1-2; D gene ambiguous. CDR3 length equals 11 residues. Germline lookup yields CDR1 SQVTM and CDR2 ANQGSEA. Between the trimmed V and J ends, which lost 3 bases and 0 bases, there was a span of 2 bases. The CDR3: CSVDTNYGYTF. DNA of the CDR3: TGCAGCGTTGACACTAACTATGGCTACACCTTC. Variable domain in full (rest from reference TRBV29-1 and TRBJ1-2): SAVISQKPSRDICQRGTSLTIQCQVDSQVTMMFWYRQQPGQSLTLIATANQGSEATYESGFVIDKFPISRPNLTFSTLTVSNMSPEDSSIYLCSVDTNYGYTFGSGTRLTVV.

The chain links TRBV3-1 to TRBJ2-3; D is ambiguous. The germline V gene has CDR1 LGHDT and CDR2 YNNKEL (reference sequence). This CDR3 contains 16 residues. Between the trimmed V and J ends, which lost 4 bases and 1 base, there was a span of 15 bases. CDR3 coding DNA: TGTGCCAGCAGCCCCGACTCTACCCTACGCACAGATACGCAGTATTTT. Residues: CASSPDSTLRTDTQYF.

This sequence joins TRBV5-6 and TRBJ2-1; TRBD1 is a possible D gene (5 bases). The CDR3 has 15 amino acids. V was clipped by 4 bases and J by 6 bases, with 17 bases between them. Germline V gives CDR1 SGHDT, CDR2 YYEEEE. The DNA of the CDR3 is TGTGCCAGCAGCCCCCCAGGGTATCTCGGCAATGAGCAGTTCTTC. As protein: CASSPPGYLGNEQFF.

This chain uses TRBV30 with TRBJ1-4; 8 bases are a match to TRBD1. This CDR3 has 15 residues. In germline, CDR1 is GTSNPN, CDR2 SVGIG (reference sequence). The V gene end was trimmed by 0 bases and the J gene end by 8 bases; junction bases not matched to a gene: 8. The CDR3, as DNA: TGTGCCTGGAGTGTCTCCCTGACAGGGGAGGAAAAACTGTTTTTT. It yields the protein CAWSVSLTGEEKLFF.

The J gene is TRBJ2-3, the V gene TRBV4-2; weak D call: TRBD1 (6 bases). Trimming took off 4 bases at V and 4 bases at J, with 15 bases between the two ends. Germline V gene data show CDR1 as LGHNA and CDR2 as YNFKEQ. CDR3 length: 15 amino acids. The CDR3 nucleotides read TGTGCCAGCAGCCTAATGGCAGGGGCCCCAGATACGCAGTATTTT. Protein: CASSLMAGAPDTQYF.

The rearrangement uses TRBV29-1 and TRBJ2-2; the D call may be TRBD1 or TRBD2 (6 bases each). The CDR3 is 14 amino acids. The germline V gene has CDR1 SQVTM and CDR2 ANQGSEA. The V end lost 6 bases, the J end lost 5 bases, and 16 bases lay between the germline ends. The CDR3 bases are TGCAGCGTACAGGGACTCTTGGGTACCGGGGAGCTGTTTTTT. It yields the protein CSVQGLLGTGELFF.

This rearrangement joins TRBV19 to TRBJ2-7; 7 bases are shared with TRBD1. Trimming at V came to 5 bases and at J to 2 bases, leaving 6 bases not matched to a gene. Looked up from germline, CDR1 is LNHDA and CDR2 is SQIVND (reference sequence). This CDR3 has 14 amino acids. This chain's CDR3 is CASSYETGTYEQYF. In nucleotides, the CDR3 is TGTGCCAGTAGTTACGAGACAGGGACCTACGAGCAGTACTTC.

CDR3 sequence reads: CASSPRRGASYEQYF. As DNA, the CDR3 is TGTGCCAGCAGTCCCCGGCGGGGGGCCTCCTACGAGCAGTACTTC. J is TRBJ2-7 and V is TRBV6-5, with 8 bases matching TRBD2. Germline V gene data show CDR1 as MNHEY and CDR2 as SVGAGI. This CDR3 is built from 15 residues. Trimming at V came to 5 bases and at J to 0 bases, leaving 6 bases not matched to a gene.

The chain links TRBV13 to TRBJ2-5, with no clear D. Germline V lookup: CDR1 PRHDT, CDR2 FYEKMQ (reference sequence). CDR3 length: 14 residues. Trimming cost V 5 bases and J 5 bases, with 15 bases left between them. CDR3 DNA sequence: TGTGCCAGCAGCCATGGGATCGCCGTGGAGACCCAGTACTTC. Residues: CASSHGIAVETQYF.

The CDR3 protein is CASSQDRARSEQYF. The CDR3 DNA sequence: TGTGCCAGCAGCCAAGATCGAGCGAGATCCGAGCAGTACTTC. The J gene is TRBJ2-7, the V gene TRBV3-1; D gene unclear. Trimming stripped 0 bases from V and 6 bases from J, with 12 bases between. CDR1 is LGHDT, CDR2 YNNKEL, per germline (reference sequence). This CDR3 has 14 amino acids.

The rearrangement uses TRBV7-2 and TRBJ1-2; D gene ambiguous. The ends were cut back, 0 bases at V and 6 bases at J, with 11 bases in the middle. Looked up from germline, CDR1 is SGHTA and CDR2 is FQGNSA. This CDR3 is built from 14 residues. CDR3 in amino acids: CASSLAGSIDGYTF. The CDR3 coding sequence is TGTGCCAGCAGCTTAGCCGGTTCGATTGATGGCTACACCTTC.